This note documents a single T cell receptor beta chain sequence. The repertoire was sequenced with immunoSEQ multiplex PCR; TCRdb's copy has only in-frame clones and lacks some. The table has about 100,000 clones, 70% to 90% seen once. The CDR3 is 16 amino acids. Germline CDR1 MNHEY, CDR2 SVGAGI. V lost 4 bases, J lost 5 bases, and 20 bases lay in between. The entry originates in a study of blood T cell repertoires in COVID-19. Looking at the study overall: Acute and convalescent COVID-19 specimens originated in the United States, Italy and Spain.

What was sequenced was peripheral blood. This clonotype was obtained from a woman aged 80 or over with acute or convalescent COVID-19. The J gene is TRBJ1-2, the V gene TRBV6-5; D is possibly TRBD1 (5 bases). The CDR3 is CASSSILAQGQYGYTF. CDR3 DNA: TGTGCCAGCAGTTCGATTTTGGCGCAGGGTCAATATGGCTACACCTTC.